This T cell receptor (beta chain) emerged from a study of T cell clonotyping in hematopoietic cell transplantation. Sequencing used immunoSEQ multiplex PCR; TCRdb keeps in-frame clones, though not all of them. The sample holds several thousand clones; around 78% are singletons and the top ten take 20% to 25%. This CDR3 is built from 13 residues. The germline V gene has CDR1 GTSNPN and CDR2 SVGIG (reference sequence). V shed 3 bases, J shed 7 bases, and the junction held 6 bases outside the gene matches. This receptor was identified in a male patient between 60 and 69 years old who had an allogeneic stem cell transplant, so T cells may come from the graft donor. Some clones in this sample may be carry-over from other donors' samples. V is TRBV30 and J is TRBJ1-1; 9 nucleotides match TRBD1. Sequenced here: peripheral blood mononuclear cells, sampled 100 days after allogeneic stem cell transplant. This CDR3 is CAWSLGQGVEAFF. CDR3 nucleotides: TGTGCCTGGAGCCTGGGACAGGGAGTTGAAGCTTTCTTT.